The entry that follows covers one TCR beta chain sequence. The data stem from a study of blood T cell repertoires in COVID-19. Study at large: Nucleic acid was either cDNA or gDNA, and it came from T cells, B-cell-depleted T cells, or PBMCs.

As originally analysed: Researchers report that nucleated cell counts were estimated from reference gene primer amplification. TCRdb keeps only in-frame clones here, not all; method: immunoSEQ multiplex PCR. For V, J and clone size, that table is used; D and trimming come from the DNA. The sample has hundreds of thousands of clones, approximately 78% seen once. Unmatched junction bases numbered 8, after V lost 4 bases and J lost 5 bases. The germline V gene encodes CDR1 SGHRS and CDR2 YFSETQ. The CDR3 contains 15 residues. The chain recombines TRBV5-1 with TRBJ2-5; TRBD1 matches at 10 bases. The sequence came from a woman over 75 with acute or convalescent COVID-19. Sequenced input: peripheral blood. The CDR3 reads CASSTLRDRGETQYF. CDR3 in DNA: TGCGCCAGCAGCACACTCCGGGACAGGGGTGAGACCCAGTACTTC.